This entry lists 11 T cell receptor beta chains sequenced from one sample in a study of early T cells in non-severe SARS-CoV-2 infection. In TCRdb, the 5' RACE reads were re-called with MiXCR into one record per CDR3 protein. The table has tens of thousands of distinct CDR3 sequences, roughly 5.7% seen once; the top ten hold roughly 3.5%. The source material was whole blood, sampled at baseline. These receptors all stem from an adult who was a healthcare worker with PCR-confirmed SARS-CoV-2 infection or an uninfected control (not recorded which).

The sample holds many counts of this clonotype. The CDR3 bases are TGTGCCAGCAGTTTCCACAGGTTCACCCCATACAATGAGCAGTTCTTC. It specifies CASSFHRFTPYNEQFF. The chain uses TRBV28 and TRBJ2-1; tentative D call: TRBD1 (5 bases). CDR3 size: 16 residues. V lost 3 bases and J lost 4, with 16 bases in between. The V gene's germline CDR1 is MDHEN and CDR2 SYDVKM.

This clonotype showed up many times. The chain couples TRBV13 to TRBJ1-1; D is possibly TRBD1 (6 bases). The V gene lost 1 base and the J gene lost 3 bases, with 15 bases spanning the gap. Germline V CDR1 and CDR2: PRHDT, FYEKMQ (reference sequence). The CDR3 contains 16 residues. DNA for the CDR3: TGTGCCAGCAGCTTAGATTCGGAGAACAGGGACACTGAAGCTTTCTTT. Translating gives CASSLDSENRDTEAFF.

In this sample, this clonotype turned up many times. The V and J genes are TRBV5-1 and TRBJ2-3; no clear D. CDR3 length: 11 residues. CDR1 is SGHRS and CDR2 is YFSETQ in the germline V gene. Trimming pared 2 bases from V and 6 bases from J, leaving 4 bases between. The CDR3 spells CASSFLDTQYF. The CDR3, as DNA: TGCGCCAGCAGCTTCTTGGATACGCAGTATTTT.

This clonotype was seen repeatedly, ten times or more. This chain joins TRBV14 and TRBJ2-2; D call uncertain. V was shortened by 1 base and J by 0 bases, with 6 bases between the two germline ends. The CDR3 length is 15 residues. The V gene's germline CDR1 is SGHDN and CDR2 FVKESK. The DNA for the CDR3 is TGTGCCAGCAGCCAAGCCAGAACGAACACCGGGGAGCTGTTTTTT. Translated, it gives CASSQARTNTGELFF. The full variable domain, its missing parts supplied by reference TRBV14 and TRBJ2-2, is EAGVTQFPSHSVIEKGQTVTLRCDPISGHDNLYWYRRVMGKEIKFLLHFVKESKQDESGMPNNRFLAERTGGTYSTLKVQPAELEDSGVYFCASSQARTNTGELFFGEGSRLTVL.

This clonotype showed up many times. The rearrangement uses TRBV6-5 and TRBJ2-1; 7 bases fit TRBD2. CDR3 size: 16 residues. Trimming cost V 2 bases and J 7 bases; bases outside gene matches: 11. The germline V gene encodes CDR1 MNHEY and CDR2 SVGAGI. CDR3 region: CASSYRPAGYGNEQFF. CDR3 coding DNA: TGTGCCAGCAGTTACCGGCCAGCGGGATATGGTAATGAGCAGTTCTTC.

This clonotype was recorded many times. The chain couples TRBV24-1 to TRBJ2-1, with 12 bases matching TRBD2. Trimming cost V 1 base and J 7 bases; bases outside gene matches: 19. This CDR3 comprises 21 residues. Germline CDR1 and CDR2: KGHDR and SFDVKD. As DNA, the CDR3 is TGTGCCACCAGTGATTTTAAAGGGGCTAGCGGGAGGGCCTTGGGGTGGAATGAGCAGTTCTTC. Its protein product is CATSDFKGASGRALGWNEQFF.

This clonotype has a handful of counts. V usage is TRBV18 and J usage is TRBJ1-2; TRBD1 matches at 7 bases. V dropped 6 bases and J dropped 6; count of bases not matched to a gene: 7. In germline, CDR1 is KGHSH, CDR2 LQKENI. The CDR3 runs 13 residues. DNA for the CDR3: TGTGCCAGCTCGTCTGACAGGGTCCATGGCTACACCTTC. This gives the protein CASSSDRVHGYTF.

This clonotype was counted only a few times. The rearrangement uses TRBV7-9 and TRBJ2-1; 14 nucleotides agree with TRBD2. Germline V lookup: CDR1 SEHNR, CDR2 FQNEAQ (reference sequence). With 5 bases clipped from V and 9 bases from J, the junction kept 12 bases outside the gene matches. The CDR3 is made up of 17 amino acids. CDR3 amino acids: CASSLLQTSGRAGEQFF. The CDR3 coding sequence is TGTGCCAGCAGCCTCCTACAGACTAGCGGGAGGGCCGGTGAGCAGTTCTTC.

V gene TRBV28 combines with J gene TRBJ2-4; TRBD2 aligns across 7 bases. CDR1 and CDR2 (germline): MDHEN, SYDVKM. V lost 7 bases and J lost 1; bases outside the gene matches: 7. This CDR3 region has 15 residues. The CDR3: CASKKGGVAKNIQYF. CDR3 nucleotides: TGTGCCAGCAAGAAGGGAGGGGTGGCCAAAAACATTCAGTACTTC.

This clonotype came up many times. The V and J genes are TRBV7-2 and TRBJ2-1; 8 nucleotides align to TRBD1. Germline CDR1 reads SGHTA; CDR2 reads FQGNSA. J was trimmed by 4 bases and V by 5 bases; bases with no gene match: 7. The CDR3 has 15 residues. The CDR3, as DNA: TGTGCCAGCAGCCCAGGGACAGGTACGTACAATGAGCAGTTCTTC. Encoded protein: CASSPGTGTYNEQFF.

In this sample, this clonotype turned up many times. This chain joins TRBV10-1 and TRBJ2-7; the match to TRBD1 covers 8 bases. This CDR3 region has 16 residues. Per the germline V gene, CDR1 is WNHNN and CDR2 is SYGVQD (reference sequence). V trimming: 0 bases; J trimming: 1 base; junction bases outside the gene matches: 5. In DNA, the CDR3 is TGCGCCAGCAGTGAGTCCCGCGGACAGGGATCCTACGAGCAGTACTTC. It codes for CASSESRGQGSYEQYF.